These 29 T cell receptor beta chains were sequenced from one sample in a study of glioma-infiltrating T cells. TCR alpha and beta CDR3 regions were amplified from RNA using iRepertoire nested multiplex PCR. TCRdb re-called the multiplex PCR reads with MiXCR, one entry per CDR3 protein. The sample lists more than 300,000 distinct CDR3 sequences, more than 35% occurring once. Material: glioma tissue, nonneoplastic brain tissue, or PBMCs (not recorded which). Receptors originate from a human donor with low-grade glioma or glioblastoma, undergoing nonglioma brain surgery, or in good health (not recorded which).

The chain recombines TRBV28 with TRBJ2-4; D gene unclear. The CDR3 runs 15 residues. V lost 2 bases and J 0 bases, leaving 8 bases between the germline ends. Per germline, CDR1 MDHEN and CDR2 SYDVKM. The CDR3 protein is CASSLPNIAKNIQYF. In DNA form, the CDR3 reads TGTGCCAGCAGTTTACCTAATATAGCCAAAAACATTCAGTACTTC. The whole variable domain, remainder taken from reference TRBV28 and TRBJ2-4, is DVKVTQSSRYLVKRTGEKVFLECVQDMDHENMFWYRQDPGLGLRLIYFSYDVKMKEKGDIPEGYSVSREKKERFSLILESASTNQTSMYLCASSLPNIAKNIQYFGAGTRLSVL.

This clonotype was found many times. This chain connects TRBV6-1 to TRBJ2-7; 8 nucleotides agree with TRBD1. This CDR3 has 14 amino acids. V lost 8 bases to trimming and J lost 3 bases; unmatched junction nucleotides: 9. CDR1 is MNHNS and CDR2 is SASEGT in the germline V gene. This CDR3 is CASGAGGQGYEQYF. The CDR3 DNA reads as TGTGCCAGCGGGGCCGGAGGACAGGGCTACGAGCAGTACTTC.

On this clonotype itself: A read error may be the cause here, since a much bigger clone is one base away. J is TRBJ2-5 and V is TRBV28; 7 bases are a match to TRBD2. Germline V gene sequence: CDR1 MDHEN, CDR2 SYDVKM. CDR3 length: 12 residues. Here the CDR3 reads CARSRGVETQYF. CDR3 DNA sequence: TGTGCCCGCAGTCGGGGGGTGGAGACCCAGTACTTC. Full variable domain (outside the CDR3, taken from reference TRBV28 and TRBJ2-5): DVKVTQSSRYLVKRTGEKVFLECVQDMDHENMFWYRQDPGLGLRLIYFSYDVKMKEKGDIPEGYSVSREKKERFSLILESASTNQTSMYLCARSRGVETQYFGPGTRLLVL.

Remarks on this clonotype: Possible read error: a much larger clone is one base away. This chain connects TRBV6-2 or TRBV6-3 to TRBJ2-7; tentatively, D is TRBD1 (6 bases). V dropped 8 bases and J dropped 0 bases, with 17 bases sitting between them. Per germline, CDR1 MNHEY and CDR2 SVGEGT. The CDR3 runs to 15 residues. This chain's CDR3 is CASGFRDTSSYEQYF. The DNA of the CDR3 is TGTGCCAGCGGTTTCCGGGACACAAGCTCCTACGAGCAGTACTTC.

In this sample, this clonotype turned up a few times. The chain carries TRBV10-3 and TRBJ1-1; D is unresolved. Trimming shortened V by 0 bases and J by 1 base, and 0 bases separated the two germline ends. The germline V gene has CDR1 ENHRY and CDR2 SYGVKD. CDR3 size: 12 residues. DNA of the CDR3: TGTGCCATCAGTGAGTCGAACACTGAAGCTTTCTTT. It encodes CAISESNTEAFF.

This sequence joins TRBV7-2 and TRBJ1-1; possible D gene TRBD1, 5 bases. CDR3 length: 18 residues. In germline, CDR1 is SGHTA, CDR2 FQGNSA. V was cut by 1 base and J by 0 bases, with 18 bases left in between. The CDR3 coding sequence is TGTGCCAGCAGCTTAGGACTTAGACAGATCCGTATGAACACTGAAGCTTTCTTT. Its translation: CASSLGLRQIRMNTEAFF.

In the case of this clonotype: The junction shows a germline mismatch at one end, possibly a read error. V and J are TRBV6-1 and TRBJ2-7; D call uncertain. The CDR3 loop spans 14 amino acids. The germline V gene has CDR1 MNHNS and CDR2 SASEGT. CDR3 sequence: CASSWERESYEQYF. In nucleotides, the CDR3 is TGCGCCAGCAGCTGGGAAAGGGAATCCTACGAGCAGTACTTC.

Points on this clonotype: Relative to the germline gene, one junction end is altered; a read error may explain this. V gene TRBV2 combines with J gene TRBJ1-5, with D possibly being TRBD1 (5 bases). The V gene's germline CDR1 is SNHLY and CDR2 FYNNEI. The CDR3 runs 15 residues. This CDR3 reads CASSPQGAHNQPQHF. The CDR3 bases are TGTGCCAGCAGTCCTCAGGGCGCCCACAATCAACCCCAGCATTTT.

Details on this clonotype: A much more abundant neighbour one base away suggests this may be a read error. The chain has TRBV6-2 or TRBV6-3 and TRBJ1-1; D is possibly TRBD1 (5 bases). The CDR3 loop spans 14 amino acids. Germline V gene data show CDR1 as MNHEY and CDR2 as SVGEGT. The V gene lost 6 bases and the J gene lost 3 bases, with 14 bases spanning the gap. Written as DNA, the CDR3 is TGTGCCAGCAGAAGGTCAGGGATCGACACTGAAGCTTTCTTT. This sequence encodes CASRRSGIDTEAFF.

V usage is TRBV12-3 or TRBV12-4 and J usage is TRBJ2-5; TRBD2 matches at 10 bases. The CDR3 loop spans 17 amino acids. J lost 5 bases, V lost 1 base, and 10 bases had no gene match. The CDR3 DNA is TGTGCCAGCAGTTTAGTCCCCCTAGCGGGAGAGCCGGAGACCCAGTACTTC. Translated, it gives CASSLVPLAGEPETQYF.

The CDR3 region is CASSLAGAHSDNTEAFF. The CDR3 DNA reads TGTGCCAGCAGCTTGGCCGGGGCCCACTCTGATAACACTGAAGCTTTCTTT. This chain connects TRBV5-8 to TRBJ1-1; TRBD1 might be the D (5 bases). Germline V gives CDR1 SGHTS, CDR2 YDEGEE. The length of the CDR3 is 17 residues. V was trimmed by 0 bases and J by 2 bases, leaving 17 bases between them.

This clonotype was counted ten times or more. V gene TRBV20-1 combines with J gene TRBJ2-2, with TRBD1 matching over 8 bases. The V gene end was trimmed by 6 bases and the J gene end by 5 bases; junction bases not matched to a gene: 8. CDR1 and CDR2 (germline): DFQATT, SNEGSKA (reference sequence). The CDR3 length is 14 residues. The CDR3 region has the DNA TGCAGTGCCAGGACAGGGCGAGCTACCGGGGAGCTGTTTTTT. Translation gives CSARTGRATGELFF.

This clonotype came up many times. The V gene is TRBV6-2 or TRBV6-3, the J gene TRBJ2-7, with 12 bases lining up with TRBD2. CDR3 length: 15 residues. Germline V gene data show CDR1 as MNHEY and CDR2 as SVGEGT. V dropped 5 bases and J dropped 2; count of bases not matched to a gene: 4. CDR3 DNA: TGTGCCAGCAGTACGACTAGCGGGAGCCCCTACGAGCAGTACTTC. Translation: CASSTTSGSPYEQYF.

This clonotype showed up many times. The CDR3 coding sequence is TGTGCCAGCATAGAGGCTTCCTACAATGAGCAGTTCTTC. This sequence encodes CASIEASYNEQFF. This chain joins TRBV28 and TRBJ2-1; D not resolved. Germline CDR1 and CDR2: MDHEN and SYDVKM. The V end lost 7 bases, the J end lost 1 base, and 8 bases lay between the germline ends. This CDR3 has 13 residues. The whole variable domain, remainder taken from reference TRBV28 and TRBJ2-1, is DVKVTQSSRYLVKRTGEKVFLECVQDMDHENMFWYRQDPGLGLRLIYFSYDVKMKEKGDIPEGYSVSREKKERFSLILESASTNQTSMYLCASIEASYNEQFFGPGTRLTVL.

This clonotype showed up just a few times. V and J are TRBV19 and TRBJ2-1, with no clear D. The germline CDR1 and CDR2 sequences are LNHDA and SQIVND (reference sequence). This CDR3 comprises 15 residues. The V and J ends lost 3 bases and 3 bases respectively, with 12 bases between them. Here the CDR3 reads CASSMVRSIYNEQFF. The DNA for the CDR3 is TGTGCCAGTAGTATGGTCCGGAGTATCTACAATGAGCAGTTCTTC. Full variable domain (rest looked up from reference TRBV19 and TRBJ2-1): DGGITQSPKYLFRKEGQNVTLSCEQNLNHDAMYWYRQDPGQGLRLIYYSQIVNDFQKGDIAEGYSVSREKKESFPLTVTSAQKNPTAFYLCASSMVRSIYNEQFFGPGTRLTVL.

The V gene is TRBV20-1, the J gene TRBJ2-4; D may be TRBD2 (6 bases). Germline CDR1 DFQATT, CDR2 SNEGSKA (reference sequence). With 7 bases removed from V and 0 bases from J, the gap between germline ends came to 22 bases. The CDR3 totals 17 residues. CDR3 sequence (DNA): TGCAGTGAAATAAGGAGGGGAAAAGCGGGAGCCAAAAACATTCAGTACTTC. It is translated as CSEIRRGKAGAKNIQYF.

This CDR3 reads CASSKVLAGQETQYF. DNA of the CDR3: TGTGCCAGCAGTAAGGTACTAGCGGGGCAAGAGACCCAGTACTTC. This rearrangement joins TRBV2 to TRBJ2-5; 10 bases are a match to TRBD2. The CDR3 has 15 residues. Unmatched junction bases numbered 5, after V lost 5 bases and J lost 2 bases. The germline V gene has CDR1 SNHLY and CDR2 FYNNEI.

On this clonotype itself: An end of the junction differs from the germline gene, which may be a read error. This chain joins TRBV7-9 and TRBJ1-4; D unresolved. Germline V gene data show CDR1 as SEHNR and CDR2 as FQNEAQ (reference sequence). CDR3 length: 15 amino acids. The CDR3 is CASSQDKWTNEKLFF. In nucleotides, the CDR3 is TGCGCCAGCAGCCAAGATAAATGGACTAATGAAAAACTGTTTTTT.

Comments on this clonotype: The junction and the germline gene differ at one end; a read error may be behind it. The CDR3 coding sequence is TGTGCCAGCAGCTCCTGGGCGGTTAGCTCCTACAATGAGCGGTTCTTC. The encoded protein is CASSSWAVSSYNERFF. This chain links TRBV28 with TRBJ2-1; no reliable D call. The CDR3 loop spans 16 amino acids. Germline assignment: CDR1 MDHEN and CDR2 SYDVKM.

This clonotype appeared a few times. V gene TRBV4-2 combines with J gene TRBJ2-5; TRBD2 matches at 12 bases. The V segment lost 4 bases and the J segment 6 bases; nucleotides outside the gene matches: 3. CDR3 length: 14 residues. Germline V CDR1 and CDR2: LGHNA, YNFKEQ. CDR3 in DNA: TGTGCCAGCAGCCCCAGGACTAGCGGGAAGACCCAGTACTTC. This translates into CASSPRTSGKTQYF.

A remark on this clonotype: A much larger clone is a single base away; this may be a read error. The V gene is TRBV25-1, the J gene TRBJ1-5; possible D gene TRBD1, 5 bases. CDR1 is MGHDK and CDR2 is SYGVNS in the germline V gene. The ends were cut back, 3 bases at V and 5 bases at J, with 11 bases in the middle. This CDR3 is 14 amino acids long. The CDR3 coding sequence is TGTGCCAGCAGTGAGGGAGGGGTCGATCAGCCCCAGCATTTT. It translates to CASSEGGVDQPQHF.

This clonotype was seen more than once but under ten times. The rearrangement uses TRBV18 and TRBJ1-1, with 8 nucleotides matching TRBD1. Germline V lookup: CDR1 KGHSH, CDR2 LQKENI. The V segment lost 0 bases and the J segment 8 bases; nucleotides outside the gene matches: 5. The CDR3 length is 14 residues. In DNA form, the CDR3 reads TGTGCCAGCTCACCACCCGGACAGGGCCTCGAAGCTTTCTTT. Translating gives CASSPPGQGLEAFF.

This clonotype showed up just once. V is TRBV27 and J is TRBJ1-5, with D hard to call. The CDR3 runs 18 residues. Germline V gene sequence: CDR1 MNHEY, CDR2 SMNVEV (reference sequence). V gave up 4 bases and J gave up 1 base, with 20 bases separating them. The CDR3, as DNA: TGTGCCAGCAGTTACCCCTATGGGAGTTTAAGGAGCAATCAGCCCCAGCATTTT. This sequence encodes CASSYPYGSLRSNQPQHF.

This clonotype was counted ten times or more. The gene calls are TRBV20-1 and TRBJ2-3, with 7 bases identical to TRBD2. Germline V lookup: CDR1 DFQATT, CDR2 SNEGSKA (reference sequence). V lost 5 bases to trimming and J lost 0 bases; unmatched junction nucleotides: 8. The CDR3 consists of 15 residues. CDR3 loop: CSAPPSAGSTDTQYF. The CDR3 DNA is TGCAGTGCTCCGCCCTCAGCGGGAAGCACAGATACGCAGTATTTT.

This clonotype showed up just a few times. The rearrangement joins TRBV7-2 to TRBJ2-7, with TRBD2 as a possible D gene (6 bases). The CDR3 spans 13 residues. CDR1 and CDR2 from the germline V gene are SGHTA and FQGNSA. The V gene lost 3 bases and the J gene lost 6 bases, with 12 bases spanning the gap. Written as DNA, the CDR3 is TGTGCCAGCAGCTTGGGACTCCACCGCGAGCAGTACTTC. Encoded protein: CASSLGLHREQYF.

This clonotype was counted a few times. J is TRBJ2-2 and V is TRBV6-6; 7 bases match TRBD1. V was pared by 6 bases and J by 4 bases, with 11 bases of the junction left unmatched. Germline CDR1 is MNHNY and CDR2 is SVGAGI (reference sequence). The CDR3 is 16 amino acids. The CDR3 loop is CASSPPADRITGELFF. The CDR3 DNA follows: TGTGCCAGCAGCCCACCCGCGGACAGGATCACCGGGGAGCTGTTTTTT.

This sequence joins TRBV14 and TRBJ2-2; D remains ambiguous. V was cut by 4 bases and J by 2 bases, with 11 bases left in between. Looked up from germline, CDR1 is SGHDN and CDR2 is FVKESK. The CDR3 extends over 15 amino acids. Here the CDR3 DNA reads TGTGCCAGCAGCCGCTATTCCGAAAACACCGGGGAGCTGTTTTTT. Translation: CASSRYSENTGELFF.

A note on this clonotype: The germline gene is not matched at one end of the junction; a read error may be the cause. The rearrangement joins TRBV7-2 to TRBJ2-1; tentatively, D is TRBD1 (6 bases). CDR3 length: 15 residues. CDR1 is SGHTA, CDR2 FQGNSA, per germline. The CDR3 reads CASSLLGAAYNEQLF. DNA for the CDR3: TGTGCCAGCAGCCTACTGGGGGCAGCCTACAATGAGCAGTTATTC.

This clonotype has ten or more counts. This chain uses TRBV28 with TRBJ1-6, with a possible D match to TRBD1 (5 bases). V lost 6 bases and J 6 bases, leaving 18 bases between the germline ends. CDR3 length: 16 amino acids. Germline V gives CDR1 MDHEN, CDR2 SYDVKM. CDR3 protein: CASSLSGLGPNSPLHF. CDR3 nucleotides: TGTGCCAGCAGCCTTTCCGGGTTGGGGCCTAATTCACCCCTCCACTTT. The whole variable domain, remainder taken from reference TRBV28 and TRBJ1-6, is DVKVTQSSRYLVKRTGEKVFLECVQDMDHENMFWYRQDPGLGLRLIYFSYDVKMKEKGDIPEGYSVSREKKERFSLILESASTNQTSMYLCASSLSGLGPNSPLHFGNGTRLTVT.